The next 13 T cell receptor beta chains were all read from a single sample in a study of control samples from healthy donors and cancer patients. The repertoire was sequenced with immunoSEQ multiplex PCR; TCRdb's copy has only in-frame clones and lacks some. The repertoire has 96,000 or so clones, roughly 93% of them found once; the top ten carry 8%. The material sequenced was blood. The receptors come from a man younger than 30 in good health.

The rearrangement uses TRBV5-6 and TRBJ2-1; TRBD2 might be the D (6 bases). CDR3 size: 15 residues. Germline CDR1 is SGHDT and CDR2 is YYEEEE. The V and J ends lost 0 bases and 5 bases respectively, with 12 bases between them. This chain's CDR3 is CASSLGAGRNNEQFF. In DNA, the CDR3 is TGTGCCAGCAGCTTGGGTGCAGGGAGGAACAATGAGCAGTTCTTC.

The genes are TRBV19 and TRBJ1-2; a weak D match, TRBD1 (5 bases). CDR1 LNHDA and CDR2 SQIVND come from the germline V gene (reference sequence). V was shortened by 1 base and J by 8 bases, with 8 bases between the two germline ends. The CDR3 sequence is 12 residues long. CDR3 nucleotides: TGTGCCAGTAGTATAGGAGGGACCGGCTACACCTTC. It codes for CASSIGGTGYTF. The whole variable domain, filled in from reference TRBV19 and TRBJ1-2, reads DGGITQSPKYLFRKEGQNVTLSCEQNLNHDAMYWYRQDPGQGLRLIYYSQIVNDFQKGDIAEGYSVSREKKESFPLTVTSAQKNPTAFYLCASSIGGTGYTFGSGTRLTVV.

V gene TRBV4-1 combines with J gene TRBJ1-1; a possible D gene is TRBD1 (6 bases). Deletions cut 0 bases from V and 4 bases from J, with 9 bases between. The CDR3 spans 14 residues. Germline-derived CDR1 and CDR2 are MGHRA and YSYEKL. The CDR3: CASSQEQGTTEAFF. In DNA, the CDR3 is TGCGCCAGCAGCCAAGAACAGGGAACCACTGAAGCTTTCTTT.

The chain recombines TRBV6-1 with TRBJ1-5; D might be TRBD1 (5 bases). CDR3 length: 17 amino acids. Trimming removed 3 bases at V and 0 bases at J, with 15 bases between. Looked up from germline, CDR1 is MNHNS and CDR2 is SASEGT. For the CDR3, the DNA is TGTGCCAGCAGTGATAGTATAGGTCAGGGTAGCAATCAGCCCCAGCATTTT. It specifies CASSDSIGQGSNQPQHF.

This clone has a single count. The genes are TRBV9 and TRBJ2-2; maybe TRBD1 (5 bases). V was shortened by 0 bases and J by 5 bases, with 5 bases between the two germline ends. CDR3 length equals 13 residues. Germline V gene data show CDR1 as SGDLS and CDR2 as YYNGEE. The CDR3 region has the DNA TGTGCCAGCAGCGTAGGACAGACCGGGGAGCTGTTTTTT. Its translation is CASSVGQTGELFF.

This chain connects TRBV6-2 or TRBV6-3 to TRBJ1-1; D is ambiguous. With 2 bases removed from V and 6 bases from J, the gap between germline ends came to 16 bases. CDR1 and CDR2 from the germline V gene are MNHEY and SVGEGT. The length of the CDR3 is 15 residues. The CDR3 spells CASSYRPPTYSEAFF. The CDR3 nucleotides read TGTGCCAGCAGTTACCGACCCCCGACCTACTCTGAAGCTTTCTTT.

V and J are TRBV2 and TRBJ2-1, with 10 bases lining up with TRBD2. This CDR3 region has 17 residues. J gave up 5 bases and V 0 bases, and 7 bases lay outside the gene matches. CDR1 SNHLY and CDR2 FYNNEI come from the germline V gene. CDR3: CASSEAPSGGWNNEQFF. CDR3 DNA sequence: TGTGCCAGCAGTGAAGCGCCTAGCGGGGGATGGAACAATGAGCAGTTCTTC.

This chain joins TRBV7-9 and TRBJ1-1; no reliable D call. The CDR3 spans 10 residues. Germline assignment: CDR1 SEHNR and CDR2 FQNEAQ (reference sequence). V was shortened by 8 bases and J by 7 bases, with 8 bases between the two germline ends. CDR3 sequence (DNA): TGTGCCAGCGGAAGAGATGAAGCTTTCTTT. This gives the protein CASGRDEAFF.

The genes are TRBV2 and TRBJ2-1, with unresolved D. V shed 2 bases and J shed 0 bases, with 8 bases lying between them. The germline V gene has CDR1 SNHLY and CDR2 FYNNEI. The CDR3 totals 15 residues. The CDR3 reads CASSEKPLSYNEQFF. Here the CDR3 DNA reads TGTGCCAGCAGTGAAAAGCCACTCTCCTACAATGAGCAGTTCTTC.

The chain links TRBV7-3 to TRBJ2-3; TRBD2 matches at 14 bases. The V segment lost 3 bases and the J segment 6 bases; nucleotides outside the gene matches: 5. The CDR3 has 16 amino acids. The germline gives CDR1 SGHTA, CDR2 FQGTGA. CDR3 loop: CASSLGLAGVRDTQYF. In DNA, the CDR3 is TGTGCCAGCAGCTTGGGACTAGCGGGAGTTCGGGATACGCAGTATTTT. Combining the CDR3 with reference TRBV7-3 and TRBJ2-3 gives the whole variable domain GAGVSQTPSNKVTEKGKYVELRCDPISGHTALYWYRQSLGQGPEFLIYFQGTGAADDSGLPNDRFFAVRPEGSVSTLKIQRTERGDSAVYLCASSLGLAGVRDTQYFGPGTRLTVL.

The V gene is TRBV6-5, the J gene TRBJ2-3; TRBD2 aligns across 7 bases. This CDR3 comprises 14 residues. The germline CDR1 and CDR2 sequences are MNHEY and SVGAGI. V was pared by 6 bases and J by 2 bases, with 5 bases of the junction left unmatched. The CDR3 protein is CASRGGDHTDTQYF. CDR3 in DNA: TGTGCCAGCAGGGGGGGGGACCACACAGATACGCAGTATTTT.

The CDR3 is CASSRRRTGVKNTEAFF. DNA for the CDR3: TGTGCCAGCAGCCGACGCCGGACAGGAGTAAAGAACACTGAAGCTTTCTTT. The rearrangement joins TRBV7-6 to TRBJ1-1; 7 nucleotides align to TRBD1. The CDR3 has 17 amino acids. Germline CDR1 is SGHVS and CDR2 is FNYEAQ. Losses at the gene ends were 5 bases for V and 1 base for J; bases not matched to a gene: 13.

This chain joins TRBV7-9 and TRBJ2-3; 8 bases match TRBD1. The CDR3 runs to 15 residues. The junction had 4 bases not matched to a gene; V was cut back by 3 bases and J by 2 bases. Germline V gene sequence: CDR1 SEHNR, CDR2 FQNEAQ (reference sequence). CDR3 nucleotide sequence: TGTGCCAGCAGCTTCGGGACAGGTCCCACAGATACGCAGTATTTT. This gives the protein CASSFGTGPTDTQYF.